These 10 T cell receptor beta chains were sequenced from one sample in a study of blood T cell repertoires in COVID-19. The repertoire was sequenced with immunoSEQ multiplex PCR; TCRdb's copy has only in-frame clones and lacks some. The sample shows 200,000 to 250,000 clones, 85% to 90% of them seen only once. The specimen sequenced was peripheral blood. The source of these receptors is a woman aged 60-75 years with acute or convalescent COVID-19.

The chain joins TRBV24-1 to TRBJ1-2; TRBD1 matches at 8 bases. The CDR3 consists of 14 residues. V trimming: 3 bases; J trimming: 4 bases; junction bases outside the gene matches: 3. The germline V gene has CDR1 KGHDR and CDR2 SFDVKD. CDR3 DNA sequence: TGTGCCACCAGTGATGGGACAGGAATCTATGGCTACACCTTC. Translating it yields CATSDGTGIYGYTF.

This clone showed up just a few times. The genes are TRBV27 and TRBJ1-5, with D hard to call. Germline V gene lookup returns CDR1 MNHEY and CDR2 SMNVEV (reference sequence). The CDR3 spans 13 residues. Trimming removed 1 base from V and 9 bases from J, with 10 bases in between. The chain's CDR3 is CASSLYREWPQHF. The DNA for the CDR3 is TGTGCCAGCAGTTTATACCGGGAGTGGCCCCAGCATTTT.

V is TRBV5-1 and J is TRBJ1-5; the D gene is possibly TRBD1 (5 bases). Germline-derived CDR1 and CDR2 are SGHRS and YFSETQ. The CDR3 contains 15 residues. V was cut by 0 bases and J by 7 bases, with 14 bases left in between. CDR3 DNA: TGCGCCAGCAGCTTGGTGGGGGGGTCAGGACAGCCCCAGCATTTT. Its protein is CASSLVGGSGQPQHF.

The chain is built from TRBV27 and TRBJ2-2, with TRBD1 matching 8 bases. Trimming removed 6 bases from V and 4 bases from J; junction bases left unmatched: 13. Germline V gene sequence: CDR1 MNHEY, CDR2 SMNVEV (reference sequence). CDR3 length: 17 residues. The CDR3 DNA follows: TGTGCCAGCAGCAGGTCGAACAGACAGGGGACCACCGGGGAGCTGTTTTTT. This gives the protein CASSRSNRQGTTGELFF.

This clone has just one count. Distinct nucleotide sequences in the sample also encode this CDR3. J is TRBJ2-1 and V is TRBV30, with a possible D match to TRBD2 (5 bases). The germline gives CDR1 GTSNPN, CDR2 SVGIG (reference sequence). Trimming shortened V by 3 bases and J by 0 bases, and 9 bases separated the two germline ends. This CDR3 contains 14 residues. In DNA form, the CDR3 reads TGTGCCTGGAGCCGAGGGAGCTCCTACAATGAGCAGTTCTTC. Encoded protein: CAWSRGSSYNEQFF.

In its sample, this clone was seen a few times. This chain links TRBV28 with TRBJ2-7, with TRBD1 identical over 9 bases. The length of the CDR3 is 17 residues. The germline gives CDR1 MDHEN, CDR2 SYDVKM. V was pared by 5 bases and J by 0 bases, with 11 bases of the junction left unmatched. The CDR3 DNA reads TGTGCCAGCAGTCCCGGGACAGGGAGAATTAGCTCCTACGAGCAGTACTTC. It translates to CASSPGTGRISSYEQYF. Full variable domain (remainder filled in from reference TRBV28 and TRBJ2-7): DVKVTQSSRYLVKRTGEKVFLECVQDMDHENMFWYRQDPGLGLRLIYFSYDVKMKEKGDIPEGYSVSREKKERFSLILESASTNQTSMYLCASSPGTGRISSYEQYFGPGTRLTVT.

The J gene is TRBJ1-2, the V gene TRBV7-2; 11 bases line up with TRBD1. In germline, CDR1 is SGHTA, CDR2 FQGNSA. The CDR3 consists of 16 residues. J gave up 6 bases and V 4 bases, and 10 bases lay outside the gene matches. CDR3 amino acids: CASSYPDRGRENGYTF. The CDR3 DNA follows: TGTGCCAGCAGCTACCCGGACAGGGGGCGTGAGAATGGCTACACCTTC. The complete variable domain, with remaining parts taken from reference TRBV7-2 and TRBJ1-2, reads GAGVSQSPSNKVTEKGKDVELRCDPISGHTALYWYRQSLGQGLEFLIYFQGNSAPDKSGLPSDRFSAERTGGSVSTLTIQRTQQEDSAVYLCASSYPDRGRENGYTFGSGTRLTVV.

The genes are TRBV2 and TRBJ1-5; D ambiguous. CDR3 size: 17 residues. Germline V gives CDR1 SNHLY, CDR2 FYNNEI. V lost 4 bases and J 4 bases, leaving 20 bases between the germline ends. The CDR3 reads CASSGTLAGGWNQPQHF. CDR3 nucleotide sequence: TGTGCCAGCAGTGGGACCCTGGCAGGAGGGTGGAATCAGCCCCAGCATTTT. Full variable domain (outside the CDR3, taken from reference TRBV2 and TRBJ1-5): EPEVTQTPSHQVTQMGQEVILRCVPISNHLYFYWYRQILGQKVEFLVSFYNNEISEKSEIFDDQFSVERPDGSNFTLKIRSTKLEDSAMYFCASSGTLAGGWNQPQHFGDGTRLSIL.

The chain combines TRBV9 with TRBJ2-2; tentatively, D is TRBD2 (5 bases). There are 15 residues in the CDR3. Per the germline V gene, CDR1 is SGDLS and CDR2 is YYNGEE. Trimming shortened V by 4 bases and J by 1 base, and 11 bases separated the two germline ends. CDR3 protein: CASSPTDLNTGELFF. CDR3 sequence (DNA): TGTGCCAGCAGCCCAACGGACTTGAACACCGGGGAGCTGTTTTTT.

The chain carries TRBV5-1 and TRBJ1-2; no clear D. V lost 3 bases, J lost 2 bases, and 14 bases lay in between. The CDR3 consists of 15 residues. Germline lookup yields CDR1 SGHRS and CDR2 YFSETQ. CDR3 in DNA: TGCGCCAGCAGCTCCTCGATGGCAGGAAACTATGGCTACACCTTC. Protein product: CASSSSMAGNYGYTF.